The present T cell receptor (beta chain) was sequenced within a study of Graves' ophthalmopathy and Graves' hyperthyroidism. Turning to the study itself: Being free of ophthalmopathy for 18 months of follow-up defined stable hyperthyroidism. Study results and limitations: Most thyroid-expanded clonotypes exceeding 0.001 frequency were also found in blood.

RNA transcripts provided the template for amplifying TCR beta CDR3 regions. The workflow started with a first-round RT-PCR run with HTBI primers and then moved on to a second-round multiplex PCR. Each CDR3 protein gets one entry after TCRdb re-called the multiplex PCR reads with MiXCR. Of about 600,000 distinct CDR3 sequences listed, roughly 39% are singletons. Trimming took 6 bases from V and 0 from J, leaving 8 bases between them. Germline V gives CDR1 DFQATT, CDR2 SNEGSKA (reference sequence). CDR3 length: 13 amino acids. This clonotype was observed at least ten times. As yet, its antigen is unknown. Each hyperthyroidism patient was newly diagnosed, with under 2 months' duration, and aged 18 to 65. Pregnancy or lactation, uncontrolled infections and other autoimmune diseases were grounds for excluding patients.

Material for sequencing was peripheral blood or thyroid tissue (not recorded which). This sequence was found in an adult man with Graves' hyperthyroidism. This chain connects TRBV20-1 to TRBJ1-4, with a weak D call TRBD1 (5 bases). In nucleotides, the CDR3 is TGCAGTGCCTCACAGGCAACTAATGAAAAACTGTTTTTT. It specifies CSASQATNEKLFF.